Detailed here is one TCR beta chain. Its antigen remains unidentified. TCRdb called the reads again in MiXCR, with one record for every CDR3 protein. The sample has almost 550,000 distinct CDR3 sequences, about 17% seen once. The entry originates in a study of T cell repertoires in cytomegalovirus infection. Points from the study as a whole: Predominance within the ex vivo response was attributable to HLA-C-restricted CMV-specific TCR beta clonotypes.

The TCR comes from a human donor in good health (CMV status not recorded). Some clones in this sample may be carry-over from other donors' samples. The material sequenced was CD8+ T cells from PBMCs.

The CDR3 DNA is TGTGCCAGCAGCTTAATGGGATCCGGAGAGCAGTACTTC. Residues: CASSLMGSGEQYF. V is TRBV7-3 and J is TRBJ2-7; D is uncertain. V was cut by 1 base and J by 7 bases, with 11 bases left in between. Germline V gives CDR1 SGHTA, CDR2 FQGTGA. There are 13 residues in the CDR3.